This TCR beta chain was found in a study of T cell repertoires in cytomegalovirus infection. A word on this clonotype: Its antigen is still unknown.

This CDR3 has 14 amino acids. Trimming took 8 bases from V and 0 from J, leaving 11 bases between them. Germline V lookup: CDR1 MNHEY, CDR2 SMNVEV (reference sequence). TCRdb called the reads again in MiXCR, with one record for every CDR3 protein. Of about 920,000 distinct CDR3 sequences listed, roughly 30% are singletons. The rearrangement links TRBV27 to TRBJ1-5; no clear D gene. The clonotype comes from a human donor in good health (CMV status not recorded). Some clones in this sample may be carry-over from other donors' samples. The sample here was cultured CD8+ T cells from PBMCs, taken from culture after CMV antigen stimulation. In nucleotides, the CDR3 is TGTGCCAGCGGTACGGGTTATAGCAATCAGCCCCAGCATTTT. Translated, it gives CASGTGYSNQPQHF.